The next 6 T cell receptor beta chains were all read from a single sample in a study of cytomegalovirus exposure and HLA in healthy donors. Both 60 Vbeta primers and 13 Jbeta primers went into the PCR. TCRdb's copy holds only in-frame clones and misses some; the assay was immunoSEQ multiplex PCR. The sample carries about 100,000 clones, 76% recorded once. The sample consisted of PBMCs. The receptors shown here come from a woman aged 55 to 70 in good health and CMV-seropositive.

The CDR3 region is CATSLTGSYEQYF. In DNA, the CDR3 is TGTGCCACCTCATTGACAGGGTCCTACGAGCAGTACTTC. The chain has TRBV25-1 and TRBJ2-7; 7 nucleotides align to TRBD1. The trim removed 10 bases at V and 1 base at J, leaving 7 bases unmatched. The CDR3 loop spans 13 amino acids. Germline CDR1 and CDR2: MGHDK and SYGVNS.

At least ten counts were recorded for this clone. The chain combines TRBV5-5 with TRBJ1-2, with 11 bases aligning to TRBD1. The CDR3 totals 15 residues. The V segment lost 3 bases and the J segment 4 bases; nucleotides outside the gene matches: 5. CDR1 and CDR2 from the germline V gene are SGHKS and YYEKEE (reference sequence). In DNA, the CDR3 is TGTGCCAGCAGCTGGACAGGGGGCGCGTCCTATGGCTACACCTTC. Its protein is CASSWTGGASYGYTF.

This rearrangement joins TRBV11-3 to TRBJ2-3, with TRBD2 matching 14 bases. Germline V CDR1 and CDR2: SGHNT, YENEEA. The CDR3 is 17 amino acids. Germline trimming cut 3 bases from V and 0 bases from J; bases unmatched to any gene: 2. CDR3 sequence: CASSFGLAGGSTDTQYF. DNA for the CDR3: TGTGCCAGCAGCTTCGGACTAGCGGGAGGTAGCACAGATACGCAGTATTTT.

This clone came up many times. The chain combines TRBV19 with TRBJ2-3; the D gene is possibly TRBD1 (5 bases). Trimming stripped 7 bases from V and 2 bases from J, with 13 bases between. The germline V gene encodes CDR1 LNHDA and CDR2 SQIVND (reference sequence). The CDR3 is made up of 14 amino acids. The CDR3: CASTHPQVTDTQYF. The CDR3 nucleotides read TGTGCCAGTACCCACCCACAGGTCACAGATACGCAGTATTTT.

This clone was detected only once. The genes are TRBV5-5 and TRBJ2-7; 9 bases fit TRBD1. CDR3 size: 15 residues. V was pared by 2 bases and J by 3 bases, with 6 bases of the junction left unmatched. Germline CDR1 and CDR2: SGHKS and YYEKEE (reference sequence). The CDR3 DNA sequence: TGTGCCAGCAGCTTTATAGGGACAGGGATCTACGAGCAGTACTTC. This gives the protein CASSFIGTGIYEQYF.

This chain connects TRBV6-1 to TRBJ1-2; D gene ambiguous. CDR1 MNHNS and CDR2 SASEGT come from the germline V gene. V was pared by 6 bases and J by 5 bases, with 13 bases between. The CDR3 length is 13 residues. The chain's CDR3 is CASRVQTGYGYTF. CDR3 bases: TGTGCCAGCAGGGTCCAGACGGGGTATGGCTACACCTTC.